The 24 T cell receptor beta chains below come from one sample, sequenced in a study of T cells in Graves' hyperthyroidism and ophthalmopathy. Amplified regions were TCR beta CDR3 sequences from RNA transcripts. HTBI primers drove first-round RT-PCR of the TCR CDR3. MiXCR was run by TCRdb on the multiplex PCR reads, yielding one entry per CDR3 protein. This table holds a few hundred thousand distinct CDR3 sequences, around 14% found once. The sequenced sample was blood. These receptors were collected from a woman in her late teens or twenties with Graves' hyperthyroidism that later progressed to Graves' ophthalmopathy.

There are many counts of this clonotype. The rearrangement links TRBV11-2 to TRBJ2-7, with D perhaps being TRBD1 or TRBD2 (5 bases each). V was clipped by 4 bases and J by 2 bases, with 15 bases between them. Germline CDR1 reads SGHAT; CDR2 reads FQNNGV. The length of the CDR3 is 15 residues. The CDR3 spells CASSSLRDGPYEQYF. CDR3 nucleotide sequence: TGTGCCAGCAGCTCACTCCGGGACGGACCCTACGAGCAGTACTTC. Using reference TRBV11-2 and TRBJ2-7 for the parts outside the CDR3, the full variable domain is EAGVAQSPRYKIIEKRQSVAFWCNPISGHATLYWYQQILGQGPKLLIQFQNNGVVDDSQLPKDRFSAERLKGVDSTLKIQPAKLEDSAVYLCASSSLRDGPYEQYFGPGTRLTVT.

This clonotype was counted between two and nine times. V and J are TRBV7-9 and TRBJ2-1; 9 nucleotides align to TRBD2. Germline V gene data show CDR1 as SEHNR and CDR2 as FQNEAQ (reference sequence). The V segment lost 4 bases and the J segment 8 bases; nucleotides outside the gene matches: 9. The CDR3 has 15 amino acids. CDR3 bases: TGTGCCAGCAGCTCGCTCGCGGGAGGGCCCGATGAGCAGTTCTTC. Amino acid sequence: CASSSLAGGPDEQFF. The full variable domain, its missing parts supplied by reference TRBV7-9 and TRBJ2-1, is DTGVSQNPRHKITKRGQNVTFRCDPISEHNRLYWYRQTLGQGPEFLTYFQNEAQLEKSRLLSDRFSAERPKGSFSTLEIQRTEQGDSAMYLCASSSLAGGPDEQFFGPGTRLTVL.

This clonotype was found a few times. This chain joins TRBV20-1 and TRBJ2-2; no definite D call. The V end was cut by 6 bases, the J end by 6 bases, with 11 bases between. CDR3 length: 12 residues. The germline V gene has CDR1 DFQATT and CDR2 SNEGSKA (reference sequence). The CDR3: CSAVAPSGELFF. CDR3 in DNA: TGCAGTGCAGTAGCCCCATCCGGGGAGCTGTTTTTT.

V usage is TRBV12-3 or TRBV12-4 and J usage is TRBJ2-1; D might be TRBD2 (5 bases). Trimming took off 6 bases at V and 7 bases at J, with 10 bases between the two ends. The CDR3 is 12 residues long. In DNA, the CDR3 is TGTGCCAGCAGGGAAACTAGGAATGAGCAGTTCTTC. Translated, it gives CASRETRNEQFF.

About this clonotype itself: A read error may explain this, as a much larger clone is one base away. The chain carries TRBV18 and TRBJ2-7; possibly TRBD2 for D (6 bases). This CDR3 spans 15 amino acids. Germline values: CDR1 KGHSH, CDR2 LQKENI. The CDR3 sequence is CASSPGQGGAYEQCF. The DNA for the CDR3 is TGTGCCAGCTCACCGGGGCAGGGAGGTGCCTACGAGCAGTGCTTC.

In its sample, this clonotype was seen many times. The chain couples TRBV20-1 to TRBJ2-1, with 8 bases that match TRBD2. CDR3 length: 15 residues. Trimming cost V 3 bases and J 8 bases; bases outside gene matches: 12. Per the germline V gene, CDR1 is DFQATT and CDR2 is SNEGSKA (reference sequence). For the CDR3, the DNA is TGCAGTGCTAGGCCTTCCCGGGAGGGCCGGTATGAGCAGTTCTTC. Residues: CSARPSREGRYEQFF.

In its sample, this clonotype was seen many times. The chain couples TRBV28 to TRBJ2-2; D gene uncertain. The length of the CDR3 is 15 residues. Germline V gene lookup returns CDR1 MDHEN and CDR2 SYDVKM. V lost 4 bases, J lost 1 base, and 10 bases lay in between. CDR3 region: CASSSVWQNTGELFF. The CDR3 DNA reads TGTGCCAGCAGTTCTGTATGGCAGAACACCGGGGAGCTGTTTTTT.

The CDR3 loop reads CSAIPTSGKSYEQYF. The CDR3 DNA reads TGCAGTGCTATCCCAACTAGCGGGAAGTCCTACGAGCAGTACTTC. The chain joins TRBV20-1 to TRBJ2-7, with 10 bases matching TRBD2. This CDR3 has 15 amino acids. Germline loops: CDR1 DFQATT, CDR2 SNEGSKA (reference sequence). Losses at the gene ends were 4 bases for V and 1 base for J; bases not matched to a gene: 7.

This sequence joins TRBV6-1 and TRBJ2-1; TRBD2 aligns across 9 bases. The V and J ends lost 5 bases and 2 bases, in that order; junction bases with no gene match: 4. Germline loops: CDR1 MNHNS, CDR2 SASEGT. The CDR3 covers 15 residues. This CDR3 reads CASSKREAPYNEQFF. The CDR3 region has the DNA TGTGCCAGCAGTAAGCGGGAGGCACCCTACAATGAGCAGTTCTTC.

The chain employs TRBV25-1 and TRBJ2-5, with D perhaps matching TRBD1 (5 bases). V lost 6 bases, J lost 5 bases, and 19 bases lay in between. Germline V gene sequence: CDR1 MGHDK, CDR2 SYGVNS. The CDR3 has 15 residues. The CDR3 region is CASSQGLGPWETQYF. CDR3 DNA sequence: TGTGCCAGCAGCCAGGGCTTAGGGCCTTGGGAGACCCAGTACTTC.

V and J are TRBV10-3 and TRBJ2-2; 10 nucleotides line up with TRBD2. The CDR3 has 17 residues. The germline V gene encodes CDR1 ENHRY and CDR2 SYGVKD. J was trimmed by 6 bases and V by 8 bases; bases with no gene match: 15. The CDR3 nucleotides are TGTGCCATCCGAAAGACAGCGGGAGGGCCGACAGCCGGGGAGCTGTTTTTT. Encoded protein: CAIRKTAGGPTAGELFF.

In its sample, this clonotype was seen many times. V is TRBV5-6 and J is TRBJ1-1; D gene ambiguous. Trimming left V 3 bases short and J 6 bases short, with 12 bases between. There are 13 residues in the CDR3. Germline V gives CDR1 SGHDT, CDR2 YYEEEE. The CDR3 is CASSSDPEPEAFF. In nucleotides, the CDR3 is TGTGCCAGCAGCTCAGATCCCGAGCCTGAAGCTTTCTTT.

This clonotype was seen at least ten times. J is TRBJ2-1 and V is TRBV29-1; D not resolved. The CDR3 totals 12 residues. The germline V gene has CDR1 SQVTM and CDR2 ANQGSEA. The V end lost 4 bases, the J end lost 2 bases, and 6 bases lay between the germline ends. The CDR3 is CSVGGPYNEQFF. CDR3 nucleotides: TGCAGCGTTGGAGGCCCCTACAATGAGCAGTTCTTC.

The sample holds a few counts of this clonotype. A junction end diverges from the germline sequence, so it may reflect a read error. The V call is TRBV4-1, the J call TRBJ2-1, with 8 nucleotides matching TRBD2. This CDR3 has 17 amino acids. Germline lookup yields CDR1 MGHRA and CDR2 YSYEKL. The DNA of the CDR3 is TGCGCCAGCAGCCAACGTAGGGCGGGAGGATCCTCCAATGAGCAGTTCTTC. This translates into CASSQRRAGGSSNEQFF.

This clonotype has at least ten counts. This chain's CDR3 is CASSSSPGGQGDGYTF. The CDR3 DNA follows: TGTGCCAGCAGTTCATCCCCCGGGGGACAGGGGGATGGCTACACCTTC. The V gene is TRBV27, the J gene TRBJ1-2, with 11 bases fitting TRBD1. The V segment lost 4 bases and the J segment 6 bases; nucleotides outside the gene matches: 10. CDR3 length: 16 residues. From germline, CDR1 is MNHEY and CDR2 SMNVEV (reference sequence).

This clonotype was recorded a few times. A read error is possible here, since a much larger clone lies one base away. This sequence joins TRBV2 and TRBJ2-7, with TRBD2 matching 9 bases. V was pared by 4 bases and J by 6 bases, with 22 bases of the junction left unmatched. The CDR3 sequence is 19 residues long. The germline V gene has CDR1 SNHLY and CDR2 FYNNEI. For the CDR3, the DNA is TGTGCCAGCAGTGGCTCGGAGACTAGCGGACTCCGATCTAGGGGCGAGCAGTACTTC. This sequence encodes CASSGSETSGLRSRGEQYF.

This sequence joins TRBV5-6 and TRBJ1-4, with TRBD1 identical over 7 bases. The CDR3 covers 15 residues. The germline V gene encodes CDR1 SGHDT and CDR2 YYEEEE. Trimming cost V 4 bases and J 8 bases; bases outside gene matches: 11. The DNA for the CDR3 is TGTGCCAGCAGCCATGCCCGGACAGGCCCGGAAAAACTGTTTTTT. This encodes CASSHARTGPEKLFF.

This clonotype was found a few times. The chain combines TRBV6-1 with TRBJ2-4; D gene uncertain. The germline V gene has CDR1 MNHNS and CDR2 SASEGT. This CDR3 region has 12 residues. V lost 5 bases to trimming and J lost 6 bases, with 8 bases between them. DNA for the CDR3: TGTGCCAGCAGTCCTCGATCAAACATTCAGTACTTC. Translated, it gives CASSPRSNIQYF.

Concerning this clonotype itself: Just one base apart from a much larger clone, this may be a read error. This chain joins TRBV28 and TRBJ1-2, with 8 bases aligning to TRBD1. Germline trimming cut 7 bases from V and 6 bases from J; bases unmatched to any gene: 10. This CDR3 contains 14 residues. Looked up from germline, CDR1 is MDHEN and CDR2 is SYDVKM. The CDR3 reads CASISGQGRNGYTF. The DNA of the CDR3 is TGTGCCAGCATTTCTGGACAGGGTCGGAATGGCTACACCTTC.

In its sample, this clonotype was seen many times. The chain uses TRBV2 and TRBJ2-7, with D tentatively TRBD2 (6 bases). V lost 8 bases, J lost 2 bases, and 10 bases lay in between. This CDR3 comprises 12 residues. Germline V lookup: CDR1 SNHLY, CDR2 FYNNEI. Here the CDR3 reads CASLEGPYEQYF. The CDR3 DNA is TGTGCCAGCCTGGAGGGGCCCTACGAGCAGTACTTC.

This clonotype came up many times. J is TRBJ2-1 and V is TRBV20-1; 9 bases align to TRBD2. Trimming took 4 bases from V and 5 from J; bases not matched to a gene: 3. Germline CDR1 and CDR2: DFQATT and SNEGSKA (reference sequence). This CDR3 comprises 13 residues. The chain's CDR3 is CSAKWTSDNEQFF. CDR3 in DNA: TGCAGTGCTAAGTGGACTAGCGACAATGAGCAGTTCTTC.

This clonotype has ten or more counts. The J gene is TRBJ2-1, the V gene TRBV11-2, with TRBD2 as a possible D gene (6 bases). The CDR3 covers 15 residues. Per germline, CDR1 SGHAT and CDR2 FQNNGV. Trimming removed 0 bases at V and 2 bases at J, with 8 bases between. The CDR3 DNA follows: TGTGCCAGCAGCTTAGAGGGGACTCCCTACAATGAGCAGTTCTTC. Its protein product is CASSLEGTPYNEQFF.

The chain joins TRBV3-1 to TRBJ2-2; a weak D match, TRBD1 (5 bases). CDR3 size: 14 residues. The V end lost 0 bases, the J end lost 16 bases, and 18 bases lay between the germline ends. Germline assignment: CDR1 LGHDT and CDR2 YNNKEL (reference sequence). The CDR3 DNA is TGTGCCAGCAGCCAAGAAGGATCGGCAGGGCGGCGGTTTTTT. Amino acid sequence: CASSQEGSAGRRFF.

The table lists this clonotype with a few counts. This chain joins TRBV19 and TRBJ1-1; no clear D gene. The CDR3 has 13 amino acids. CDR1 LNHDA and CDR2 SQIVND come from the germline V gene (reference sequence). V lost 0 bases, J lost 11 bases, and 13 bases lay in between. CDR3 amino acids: CASSIETGSWAFF. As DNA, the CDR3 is TGTGCCAGTAGTATAGAAACGGGGAGTTGGGCTTTCTTT.